This T cell receptor (beta chain) was profiled in a study of blood T cell repertoires in COVID-19. This clone was found a few times. Looked up from germline, CDR1 is LNHDA and CDR2 is SQIVND (reference sequence). CDR3 length: 14 residues. V lost 4 bases to trimming and J lost 0 bases, with 8 bases between them. Libraries were prepared by immunoSEQ multiplex PCR; TCRdb keeps only in-frame clonotypes and omits some of them. Of approximately 210,000 clones listed, about 80% were seen once; the top ten hold about 15%. The age range of participants was about 18 to 89 years, with residence in approximately 25 US areas. Cohorts were based on clinical histories the participants reported. Either two negative PCRs, clearance, or symptom resolution qualified Cohort 3 donors as recovered.

The chain combines TRBV19 with TRBJ2-3; perhaps TRBD2 as D (6 bases). The sample comprised PBMCs or T cells enriched from blood (not recorded which). This receptor was obtained from a middle-aged man who had recovered from COVID-19. The CDR3 DNA sequence: TGTGCCAGTAGTAGGACTACTAGCACAGATACGCAGTATTTT. Residues: CASSRTTSTDTQYF.